The 17 T cell receptor beta chains reported below all come from one sample, sequenced in a study of cytomegalovirus exposure and HLA in healthy donors. PCR involved 60 Vbeta and 13 Jbeta primers. Only in-frame clones appear in the TCRdb table, and some are missing; sequencing was by immunoSEQ multiplex PCR. The sample includes 150,000 to 200,000 clones, about 82% of them seen just once. Material: PBMCs. The receptors originated from a woman aged 45-65 years in good health and CMV-seronegative.

The chain carries TRBV4-2 and TRBJ2-2; 7 nucleotides align to TRBD2. CDR3 size: 17 residues. The ends lost 0 bases at V and 7 bases at J; junction bases unmatched: 11. From germline, CDR1 is LGHNA and CDR2 YNFKEQ. The CDR3 here is CASSQESGGRVGGELFF. CDR3 in DNA: TGTGCCAGCAGCCAAGAGTCGGGAGGTCGGGTCGGCGGGGAGCTGTTTTTT.

The chain links TRBV9 to TRBJ1-1; D is perhaps TRBD1 (5 bases). Trimming stripped 0 bases from V and 4 bases from J, with 16 bases between. Germline V lookup: CDR1 SGDLS, CDR2 YYNGEE. CDR3 length: 16 residues. The CDR3 DNA reads as TGTGCCAGCAGCGTAGGGGCGGGCACCGGGGGCACTGAAGCTTTCTTT. It codes for CASSVGAGTGGTEAFF.

This chain links TRBV10-3 with TRBJ2-1, with D maybe TRBD1 (6 bases). Trimming took off 11 bases at V and 6 bases at J, with 17 bases between the two ends. Germline lookup yields CDR1 ENHRY and CDR2 SYGVKD. There are 13 residues in the CDR3. The CDR3 spells CASRDTAGNEQFF. CDR3 bases: TGTGCCTCTCGGGACACCGCTGGCAATGAGCAGTTCTTC.

V usage is TRBV7-9 and J usage is TRBJ1-1; D ambiguous. Germline CDR1 reads SEHNR; CDR2 reads FQNEAQ (reference sequence). The CDR3 is made up of 14 amino acids. The V gene lost 1 base and the J gene lost 4 bases, with 10 bases spanning the gap. The CDR3 sequence is CASSLDSSPTEAFF. The CDR3 DNA follows: TGTGCCAGCAGCTTAGACAGCAGCCCCACTGAAGCTTTCTTT.

V gene TRBV5-6 combines with J gene TRBJ2-3, with 7 bases identical to TRBD2. V lost 0 bases to trimming and J lost 0 bases; unmatched junction nucleotides: 4. Germline V gene data show CDR1 as SGHDT and CDR2 as YYEEEE. The CDR3 covers 16 residues. CDR3 loop: CASSLAGSGSTDTQYF. Here the CDR3 DNA reads TGTGCCAGCAGCTTGGCCGGTAGCGGGAGCACAGATACGCAGTATTTT.

V gene TRBV18 combines with J gene TRBJ2-1; possible D gene TRBD2, 6 bases. CDR3 length: 13 residues. The V end lost 2 bases, the J end lost 6 bases, and 8 bases lay between the germline ends. Germline loops: CDR1 KGHSH, CDR2 LQKENI. The CDR3 region is CASSPRTTNEQFF. In DNA, the CDR3 is TGTGCCAGCTCACCAAGGACTACCAATGAGCAGTTCTTC.

This clone has more than one count but fewer than ten. CDR3 in DNA: TGTGCCAGCAGTCGCCTCGGACAGGGACACACCATATATTTT. Protein product: CASSRLGQGHTIYF. The gene calls are TRBV6-5 and TRBJ1-3; 8 positions agree with TRBD1. CDR3 length: 14 amino acids. Germline loops: CDR1 MNHEY, CDR2 SVGAGI. Trimming at V came to 5 bases and at J to 8 bases, leaving 8 bases not matched to a gene.

This sequence joins TRBV7-2 and TRBJ2-3, with 8 nucleotides matching TRBD2. V lost 4 bases to trimming and J lost 4 bases; unmatched junction nucleotides: 7. The CDR3 runs to 15 residues. The V gene's germline CDR1 is SGHTA and CDR2 FQGNSA. CDR3 loop: CASSSGLVRSDTQYF. The CDR3 coding sequence is TGTGCCAGCAGCTCGGGACTAGTCAGATCAGATACGCAGTATTTT.

The chain carries TRBV19 and TRBJ1-1; 9 bases match TRBD1. Trimming took 5 bases from V and 1 from J; bases not matched to a gene: 5. The CDR3 is made up of 15 amino acids. Germline CDR1 and CDR2: LNHDA and SQIVND (reference sequence). Written as DNA, the CDR3 is TGTGCCAGTAGTGTGCACAGGGGGCGGAACACTGAAGCTTTCTTT. The encoded protein is CASSVHRGRNTEAFF. Variable domain in full (rest from reference TRBV19 and TRBJ1-1): DGGITQSPKYLFRKEGQNVTLSCEQNLNHDAMYWYRQDPGQGLRLIYYSQIVNDFQKGDIAEGYSVSREKKESFPLTVTSAQKNPTAFYLCASSVHRGRNTEAFFGQGTRLTVV.

V gene TRBV6-5 combines with J gene TRBJ2-2; D remains unclear. The CDR3 totals 12 residues. The germline V gene has CDR1 MNHEY and CDR2 SVGAGI. Trimming removed 2 bases from V and 6 bases from J, with 4 bases in between. CDR3 in amino acids: CASSYEAGELFF. CDR3 in DNA: TGTGCCAGCAGTTACGAGGCCGGGGAGCTGTTTTTT.

V usage is TRBV5-6 and J usage is TRBJ1-5, with a tentative D call TRBD1 (6 bases). V dropped 4 bases and J dropped 2 bases, with 13 bases sitting between them. This CDR3 is 15 amino acids long. Germline CDR1 reads SGHDT; CDR2 reads YYEEEE. CDR3 bases: TGTGCCAGCAGCCGTACAGGGTATGGCAATCAGCCCCAGCATTTT. It is translated as CASSRTGYGNQPQHF.

The V and J genes are TRBV19 and TRBJ2-1; D is perhaps TRBD2 (5 bases). Trimming shortened V by 2 bases and J by 8 bases, and 7 bases separated the two germline ends. Germline CDR1 LNHDA, CDR2 SQIVND (reference sequence). The CDR3 totals 12 residues. The CDR3 nucleotides are TGTGCCAGTAGTATAACGGGATATGAGCAGTTCTTC. This translates into CASSITGYEQFF.

CDR3: CASSLAGGGTGELFF. CDR3 in DNA: TGTGCCAGCAGTTTAGCGGGAGGAGGGACCGGGGAGCTGTTTTTT. The chain combines TRBV6-1 with TRBJ2-2; TRBD2 aligns across 10 bases. Trimming took 5 bases from V and 5 from J; bases not matched to a gene: 5. The CDR3 contains 15 residues. Germline-derived CDR1 and CDR2 are MNHNS and SASEGT.

This clone turned up a few times. The chain recombines TRBV28 with TRBJ1-2; no clear D. CDR1 and CDR2 from the germline V gene are MDHEN and SYDVKM. V was trimmed by 4 bases and J by 2 bases, leaving 17 bases between them. The CDR3 contains 16 residues. The CDR3 bases are TGTGCCAGCAGTTCACCCCTCACGACAACCAACTATGGCTACACCTTC. Residues: CASSSPLTTTNYGYTF.

The V call is TRBV15, the J call TRBJ2-3; 8 positions agree with TRBD2. The germline gives CDR1 LNHNV, CDR2 YYDKDF (reference sequence). This CDR3 is built from 16 residues. The trim removed 3 bases at V and 0 bases at J, leaving 5 bases unmatched. CDR3 sequence reads: CATSSLTSASTDTQYF. The CDR3 DNA follows: TGTGCCACCAGCAGTTTGACTAGCGCTAGCACAGATACGCAGTATTTT.

Only a few counts were recorded for this clone. The chain is built from TRBV27 and TRBJ2-1; TRBD1 aligns across 9 bases. V trimming: 6 bases; J trimming: 3 bases; junction bases outside the gene matches: 12. Germline V gene data show CDR1 as MNHEY and CDR2 as SMNVEV (reference sequence). This CDR3 region has 17 residues. The CDR3 nucleotides read TGTGCCAGCAGACATCCCCGGGACAGGGCTCGCTACAATGAGCAGTTCTTC. Amino acid sequence: CASRHPRDRARYNEQFF.

The V call is TRBV29-1, the J call TRBJ2-1; D unclear. Germline assignment: CDR1 SQVTM and CDR2 ANQGSEA. The CDR3 runs 13 residues. V lost 5 bases to trimming and J lost 0 bases, with 8 bases between them. CDR3 coding DNA: TGCAGCGTTTTCGGGTACTCCTACAATGAGCAGTTCTTC. Translated: CSVFGYSYNEQFF.